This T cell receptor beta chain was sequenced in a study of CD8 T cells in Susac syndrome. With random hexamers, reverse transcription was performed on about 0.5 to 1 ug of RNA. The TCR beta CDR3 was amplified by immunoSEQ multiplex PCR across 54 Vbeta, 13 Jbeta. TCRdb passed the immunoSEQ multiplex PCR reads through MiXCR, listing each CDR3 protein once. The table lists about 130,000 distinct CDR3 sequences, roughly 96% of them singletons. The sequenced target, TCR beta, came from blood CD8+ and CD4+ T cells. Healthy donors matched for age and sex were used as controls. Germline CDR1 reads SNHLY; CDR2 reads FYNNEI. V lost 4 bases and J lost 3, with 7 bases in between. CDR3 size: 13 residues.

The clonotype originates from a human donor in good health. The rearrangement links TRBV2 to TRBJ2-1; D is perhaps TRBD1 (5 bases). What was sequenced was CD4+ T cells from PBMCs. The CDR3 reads CASSGQFYNEQFF. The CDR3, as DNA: TGTGCCAGCAGTGGACAGTTCTACAATGAGCAGTTCTTC.